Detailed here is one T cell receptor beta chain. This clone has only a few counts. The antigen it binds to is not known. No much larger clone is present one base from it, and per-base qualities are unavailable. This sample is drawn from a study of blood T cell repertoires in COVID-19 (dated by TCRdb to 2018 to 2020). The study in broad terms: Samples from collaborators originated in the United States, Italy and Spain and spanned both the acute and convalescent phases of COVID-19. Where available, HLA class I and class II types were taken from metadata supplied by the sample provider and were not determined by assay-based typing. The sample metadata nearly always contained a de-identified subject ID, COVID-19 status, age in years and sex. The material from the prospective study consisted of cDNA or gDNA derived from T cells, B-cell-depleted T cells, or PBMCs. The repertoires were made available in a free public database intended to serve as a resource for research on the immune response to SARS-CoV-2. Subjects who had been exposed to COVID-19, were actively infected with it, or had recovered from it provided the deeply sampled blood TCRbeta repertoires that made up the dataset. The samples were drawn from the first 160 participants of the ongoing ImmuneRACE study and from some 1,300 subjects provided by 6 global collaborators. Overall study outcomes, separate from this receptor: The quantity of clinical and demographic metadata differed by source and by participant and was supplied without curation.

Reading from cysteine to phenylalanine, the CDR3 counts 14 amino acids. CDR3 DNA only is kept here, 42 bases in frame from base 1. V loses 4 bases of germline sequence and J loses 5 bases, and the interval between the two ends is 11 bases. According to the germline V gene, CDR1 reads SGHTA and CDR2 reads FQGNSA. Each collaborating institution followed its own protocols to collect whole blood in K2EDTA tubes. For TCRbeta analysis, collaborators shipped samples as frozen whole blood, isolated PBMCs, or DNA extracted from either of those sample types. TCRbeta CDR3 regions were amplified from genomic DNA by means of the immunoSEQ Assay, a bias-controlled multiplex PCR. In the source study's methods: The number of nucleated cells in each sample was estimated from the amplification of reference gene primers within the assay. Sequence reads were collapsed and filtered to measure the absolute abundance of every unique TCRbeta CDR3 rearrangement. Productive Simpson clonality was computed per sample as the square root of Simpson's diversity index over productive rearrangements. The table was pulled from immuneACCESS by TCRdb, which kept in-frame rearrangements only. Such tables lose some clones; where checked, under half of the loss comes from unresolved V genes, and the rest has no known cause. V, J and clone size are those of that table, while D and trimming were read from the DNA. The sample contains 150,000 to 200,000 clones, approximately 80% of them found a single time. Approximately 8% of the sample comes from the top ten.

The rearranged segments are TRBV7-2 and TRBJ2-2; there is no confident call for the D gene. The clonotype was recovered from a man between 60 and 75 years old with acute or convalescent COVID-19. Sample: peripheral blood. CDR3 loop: CASSSTAWTGELFF. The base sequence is TGTGCCAGCAGCTCCACAGCCTGGACCGGGGAGCTGTTTTTT.